This TCR beta chain was obtained from a study of blood T cell repertoires in COVID-19. As for the study in general: PBMCs, B-cell-depleted T cells, or T cells provided the cDNA or gDNA that made up the material.

A single count supports this clone. With 6 bases removed from V and 4 bases from J, the gap between germline ends came to 10 bases. CDR1 and CDR2 (germline): LGHNT, FRNRAP. The CDR3 is made up of 13 amino acids. Per the authors' pipeline: Estimation of nucleated cell counts relied on the amplification of reference gene primers. Measured with immunoSEQ multiplex PCR; TCRdb has only the in-frame clones, and not every one. V and J calls and clone size are as listed in that table; D and trimming were resolved from the DNA. This sample has a few hundred thousand clones, with roughly 85% found just once. Seattle patients were enrolled while actively infected and followed longitudinally.

The sample taken for sequencing was peripheral blood. This TCR was recovered from a woman in her 70s with COVID-19, enrolled during active disease. The rearrangement joins TRBV12-5 to TRBJ1-3; weak D call: TRBD1 (5 bases). Written as DNA, the CDR3 is TGTGCTAGTGGGGAGGGGAACGGAAACACCATATATTTT. Its translation: CASGEGNGNTIYF. Filled out from reference TRBV12-5 and TRBJ1-3, the complete variable domain reads DARVTQTPRHKVTEMGQEVTMRCQPILGHNTVFWYRQTMMQGLELLAYFRNRAPLDDSGMPKDRFSAEMPDATLATLKIQPSEPRDSAVYFCASGEGNGNTIYFGEGSWLTVV.